One sample yielded the 2 T cell receptor beta chains listed below, sequenced in a study of blood T cells in healthy people across ages. Primers used in a second PCR of about 7 to 12 cycles were a sample-barcoded 5' primer and a J-beta primer mix. One entry per CDR3 protein, called by TCRdb with MiXCR from the 5' RACE reads. Altogether roughly 700,000 distinct CDR3 sequences are present, approximately 29% being singletons, with the ten largest covering approximately 15%. Sequenced material: blood. The receptors stem from an elderly woman in good health.

The chain has TRBV12-3 or TRBV12-4 and TRBJ1-1; no clear D gene. The CDR3 totals 12 residues. V lost 6 bases and J lost 11, with 16 bases in between. The CDR3 DNA is TGTGCCAGCAGACCCGGCGAACGCCGGGCTTTCTTT. Encoded protein: CASRPGERRAFF.

This clonotype was seen more than once but under ten times. This chain uses TRBV20-1 with TRBJ1-5, with 8 bases that match TRBD1. Germline V gene lookup returns CDR1 DFQATT and CDR2 SNEGSKA (reference sequence). The CDR3 length is 15 residues. V lost 3 bases, J lost 3 bases, and 7 bases stayed unmatched. The CDR3 DNA is TGCAGTGCTAGTCTGACAGGGGTTTCCAATCAGCCCCAGCATTTT. This codes for CSASLTGVSNQPQHF.